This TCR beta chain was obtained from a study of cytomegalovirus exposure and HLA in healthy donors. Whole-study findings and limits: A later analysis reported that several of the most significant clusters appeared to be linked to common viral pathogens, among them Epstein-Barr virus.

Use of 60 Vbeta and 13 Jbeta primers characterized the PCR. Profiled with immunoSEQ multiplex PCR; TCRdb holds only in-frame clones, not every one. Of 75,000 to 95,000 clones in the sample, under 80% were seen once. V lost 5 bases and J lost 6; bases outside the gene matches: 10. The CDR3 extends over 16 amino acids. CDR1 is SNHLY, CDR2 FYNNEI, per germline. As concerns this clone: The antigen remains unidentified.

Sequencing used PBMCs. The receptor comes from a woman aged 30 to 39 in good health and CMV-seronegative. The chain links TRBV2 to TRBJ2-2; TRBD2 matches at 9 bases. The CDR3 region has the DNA TGTGCCAGCAGTTACTTAGCGGGAGAGAGCGCCGGGGAGCTGTTTTTT. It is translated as CASSYLAGESAGELFF.